This T cell receptor (beta chain) derives from a study of T cell repertoires in cytomegalovirus infection. TCRdb reprocessed the reads with MiXCR, giving one entry per CDR3 protein. The data show 150,000 to 200,000 distinct CDR3 sequences, roughly a fifth seen once. This clonotype showed up many times. The TCR was taken from a human donor in good health (CMV status not recorded). Some clones in this sample may be carry-over from other donors' samples. Specimen: PBMCs.

The CDR3 DNA reads as TGTGCCAGCGGAAAGACAGGGACGACCTACGAGCAGTACTTC. Protein: CASGKTGTTYEQYF. The chain is built from TRBV7-2 and TRBJ2-7, with 7 bases fitting TRBD1. V lost 8 bases, J lost 2 bases, and 9 bases stayed unmatched. Germline assignment: CDR1 SGHTA and CDR2 FQGNSA. The CDR3 length is 14 residues.